These 10 T cell receptor beta chains were all obtained from the same sample, sequenced in a study of shared clonotypes between healthy human individuals. This table comes from immunoSEQ multiplex PCR, and its TCRdb copy is limited to in-frame clones, with some not included. The data contain hundreds of thousands of clones, less than 96% of them singletons. The specimen sequenced was naive CD4+ T cells sorted from blood. The subset denotes: CD45RA+ positively selected. Receptors were obtained from a woman aged 30 to 39 in good health.

The chain employs TRBV6-5 and TRBJ2-2; 9 nucleotides align to TRBD1. Germline V CDR1 and CDR2: MNHEY, SVGAGI. The CDR3 consists of 15 residues. The junction had 9 bases not matched to a gene; V was cut back by 6 bases and J by 7 bases. This CDR3 is CASRRQGGTIGELFF. CDR3 nucleotides: TGTGCCAGCAGGAGACAGGGGGGAACAATCGGGGAGCTGTTTTTT.

The chain is built from TRBV5-1 and TRBJ1-2, with D unresolved. With 0 bases removed from V and 0 bases from J, the gap between germline ends came to 6 bases. Germline V gene data show CDR1 as SGHRS and CDR2 as YFSETQ. The CDR3 has 14 residues. CDR3 nucleotide sequence: TGCGCCAGCAGCTTGGGCCACTCTAACTATGGCTACACCTTC. It translates to CASSLGHSNYGYTF.

The genes are TRBV10-1 and TRBJ1-1; 9 positions match TRBD1. Germline CDR1 WNHNN, CDR2 SYGVQD (reference sequence). The length of the CDR3 is 15 residues. V trimming: 0 bases; J trimming: 7 bases; junction bases outside the gene matches: 6. CDR3 coding DNA: TGCGCCAGCAGTGAGTCGGGACAGGGCACAGGTGAAGCTTTCTTT. It encodes CASSESGQGTGEAFF.

The genes are TRBV5-8 and TRBJ1-5, with D possibly TRBD1 on 6 matching bases. The V gene lost 7 bases and the J gene lost 7 bases, with 15 bases spanning the gap. The CDR3 has 13 amino acids. Germline V gene lookup returns CDR1 SGHTS and CDR2 YDEGEE. DNA for the CDR3: TGTGCCAGCGAGTCAGGGGAAGGGCAGCCCCAGCATTTT. Translating gives CASESGEGQPQHF.

CDR3 sequence: CASRVAGLPYEQYF. In DNA, the CDR3 is TGTGCCAGCCGAGTAGCGGGGCTACCCTACGAGCAGTACTTC. The chain carries TRBV2 and TRBJ2-7, with TRBD2 matching 8 bases. Germline CDR1 SNHLY, CDR2 FYNNEI. The V and J ends lost 8 bases and 2 bases, in that order; junction bases with no gene match: 8. The CDR3 runs 14 residues.

The CDR3 spells CASSLREQFF. DNA for the CDR3: TGTGCCAGCAGTTTACGGGAGCAGTTCTTC. The chain uses TRBV28 and TRBJ2-1; D remains ambiguous. Germline V CDR1 and CDR2: MDHEN, SYDVKM. The CDR3 contains 10 residues. V was pared by 2 bases and J by 10 bases, with 3 bases between.

This clone was seen once. The chain links TRBV28 to TRBJ2-2; unclear D gene. Per the germline V gene, CDR1 is MDHEN and CDR2 is SYDVKM. There are 12 residues in the CDR3. The V end was cut by 4 bases, the J end by 3 bases, with 3 bases between. The CDR3 region has the DNA TGTGCCAGCAGTTGGGACACCGGGGAGCTGTTTTTT. Amino acid sequence: CASSWDTGELFF.

The rearrangement joins TRBV28 to TRBJ2-6; a weak D match, TRBD2 (7 bases). Per germline, CDR1 MDHEN and CDR2 SYDVKM. V was pared by 8 bases and J by 0 bases, with 14 bases between. The CDR3 extends over 16 amino acids. The chain's CDR3 is CASGGATASGANVLTF. The CDR3 nucleotides read TGTGCCAGCGGGGGGGCGACAGCCTCTGGGGCCAACGTCCTGACTTTC.

The chain couples TRBV29-1 to TRBJ1-2, with no clear D. Germline lookup yields CDR1 SQVTM and CDR2 ANQGSEA. Trimming removed 6 bases at V and 4 bases at J, with 9 bases between. CDR3 length equals 11 residues. CDR3 in amino acids: CSVPRFYGYTF. The CDR3 DNA is TGCAGCGTCCCCAGGTTCTATGGCTACACCTTC.

The chain uses TRBV19 and TRBJ2-3, with D maybe TRBD2 (6 bases). Germline V gives CDR1 LNHDA, CDR2 SQIVND (reference sequence). The CDR3 spans 14 residues. V was cut by 0 bases and J by 5 bases, with 9 bases left in between. In DNA, the CDR3 is TGTGCCAGTAGTATAGATGGTAGCGGAGATACGCAGTATTTT. This codes for CASSIDGSGDTQYF.